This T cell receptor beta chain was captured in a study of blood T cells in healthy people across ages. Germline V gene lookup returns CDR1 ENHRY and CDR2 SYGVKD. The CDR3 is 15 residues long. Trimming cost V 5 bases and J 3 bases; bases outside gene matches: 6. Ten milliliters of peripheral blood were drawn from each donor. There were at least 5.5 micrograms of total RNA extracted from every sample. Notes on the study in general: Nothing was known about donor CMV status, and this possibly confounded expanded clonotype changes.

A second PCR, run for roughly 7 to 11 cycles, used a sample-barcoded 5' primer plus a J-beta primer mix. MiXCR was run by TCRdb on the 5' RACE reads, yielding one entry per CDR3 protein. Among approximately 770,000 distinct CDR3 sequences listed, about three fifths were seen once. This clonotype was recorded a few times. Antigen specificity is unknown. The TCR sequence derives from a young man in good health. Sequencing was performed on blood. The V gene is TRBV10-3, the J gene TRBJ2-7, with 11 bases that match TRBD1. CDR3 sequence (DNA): TGTGCCATCAGTAACCGGGACAGGGGGTTCTACGAGCAGTACTTC. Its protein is CAISNRDRGFYEQYF.